Here is one T cell receptor beta chain with its context. This specimen belongs to a study of blood T cell repertoires in COVID-19. Study summary: Acute and convalescent COVID-19 specimens originated in the United States, Italy and Spain.

Some clones are missing from TCRdb's copy, which holds only in-frame ones; the method was immunoSEQ multiplex PCR. Found here are 250,000 or so clones, around 84% of them singletons; the top ten hold more than 1.5%. V was trimmed by 5 bases and J by 6 bases, leaving 22 bases between them. CDR1 KGHDR and CDR2 SFDVKD come from the germline V gene. The CDR3 runs 16 residues. The chain has TRBV24-1 and TRBJ2-7, with a tentative D call TRBD1 (5 bases). The sequenced material came from peripheral blood. This sequence was found in a woman between 40 and 55 years old who had recovered from COVID-19. The CDR3 region is CATSGKTVPRWGEQYF. CDR3 coding DNA: TGTGCCACCAGTGGAAAGACAGTTCCGAGATGGGGCGAGCAGTACTTC.